Listed here are 15 T cell receptor beta chains from one sample, sequenced in a study of Ad26.COV2.S vaccination and SARS-CoV-2 variants. Documented treatment: about 20 received Ad26.COV2.S at low or high dose, single or two shots; 5 received placebo; per-sample allocation not given. Day 63 following the first vaccine or placebo injection was when the samples were taken. Measured with immunoSEQ multiplex PCR; TCRdb has only the in-frame clones, and not every one. The sample has around 500,000 clones, 80% to 90% seen once. Here the sequenced sample was peripheral blood, taken in a trial of Ad26.COV2.S vaccine versus placebo. Source of these receptors: a person between 18 and 59 years old who received the Ad26.COV2.S COVID-19 vaccine or a placebo.

V gene TRBV4-3 combines with J gene TRBJ2-3; D tentatively fits TRBD1 or TRBD2 (5 bases each). The CDR3 consists of 15 residues. V was trimmed by 2 bases and J by 6 bases, leaving 15 bases between them. The V gene's germline CDR1 is LGHNA and CDR2 YSLEER. The CDR3 DNA follows: TGCGCCAGCAGCCAATCTCTGGGATGGGGGGATACGCAGTATTTT. Translating gives CASSQSLGWGDTQYF.

The chain recombines TRBV6-1 with TRBJ2-7, with 11 bases lining up with TRBD2. Germline trimming cut 3 bases from V and 4 bases from J; bases unmatched to any gene: 11. Germline-derived CDR1 and CDR2 are MNHNS and SASEGT. CDR3 length: 17 amino acids. As DNA, the CDR3 is TGTGCCAGCAGTGAGGCCCCGGGACTAGCGGTAATTTACGAGCAGTACTTC. Amino acid sequence: CASSEAPGLAVIYEQYF.

In this sample, this clone turned up once. The rearrangement links TRBV6-2 or TRBV6-3 to TRBJ2-5, with 9 bases matching TRBD2. Germline trimming cut 5 bases from V and 5 bases from J; bases unmatched to any gene: 12. The CDR3 totals 16 residues. CDR1 is MNHEY and CDR2 is SVGEGT in the germline V gene. The CDR3 here is CASSGLLRGGRETQYF. The CDR3 DNA reads TGTGCCAGCAGTGGGCTATTGCGGGGGGGACGGGAGACCCAGTACTTC.

The genes are TRBV19 and TRBJ1-3; D not certain. Germline CDR1 reads LNHDA; CDR2 reads SQIVND (reference sequence). The V end lost 5 bases, the J end lost 3 bases, and 8 bases lay between the germline ends. The CDR3 sequence is 13 residues long. The CDR3 coding sequence is TGTGCCAGTAGTCATCCACTTGGAAACACCATATATTTT. This gives the protein CASSHPLGNTIYF.

This chain connects TRBV5-4 to TRBJ2-1, with 7 bases lining up with TRBD1. Germline loops: CDR1 SGHNT, CDR2 YYREEE (reference sequence). V shed 1 base and J 3 bases; nucleotides not matched to a gene: 4. CDR3 length equals 15 residues. CDR3 sequence reads: CASSLSTGSYNEQFF. The CDR3 coding sequence is TGTGCCAGCAGCTTGTCGACAGGGAGCTACAATGAGCAGTTCTTC.

This clone was detected once. The CDR3 sequence: CASSLLPTNEKLFF. CDR3 DNA sequence: TGTGCCAGCAGCCTCCTGCCAACTAATGAAAAACTGTTTTTT. V usage is TRBV7-9 and J usage is TRBJ1-4; no reliable D call. The CDR3 is 14 amino acids. The V end lost 5 bases, the J end lost 0 bases, and 7 bases lay between the germline ends. Germline V gives CDR1 SEHNR, CDR2 FQNEAQ (reference sequence).

The chain carries TRBV5-1 and TRBJ1-1, with D possibly matching TRBD1 (5 bases). This CDR3 comprises 13 residues. From germline, CDR1 is SGHRS and CDR2 YFSETQ. The germline V and J ends were trimmed by 5 bases and 6 bases, with 14 bases remaining between them. In nucleotides, the CDR3 is TGCGCCAGCAGGGGGCAGGGCGGGTCTGAAGCTTTCTTT. Protein sequence: CASRGQGGSEAFF.

The rearrangement links TRBV5-1 to TRBJ1-4; D is uncertain. Deletions cut 0 bases from V and 8 bases from J, with 14 bases between. The CDR3 runs 15 residues. CDR1 SGHRS and CDR2 YFSETQ come from the germline V gene. The CDR3 region has the DNA TGCGCCAGCAGCTTGGGGTCGGCCGTCGGGGAAAAACTGTTTTTT. Protein: CASSLGSAVGEKLFF.

The gene calls are TRBV20-1 and TRBJ2-6; D is unclear. V shed 3 bases and J shed 0 bases, with 9 bases lying between them. Germline V lookup: CDR1 DFQATT, CDR2 SNEGSKA (reference sequence). This CDR3 region has 15 residues. CDR3 residues: CSASRANSGANVLTF. DNA for the CDR3: TGCAGTGCTAGTCGAGCGAACTCTGGGGCCAACGTCCTGACTTTC.

J is TRBJ1-6 and V is TRBV13; 7 bases align to TRBD1. Germline CDR1 reads PRHDT; CDR2 reads FYEKMQ (reference sequence). Unmatched junction bases numbered 8, after V lost 4 bases and J lost 5 bases. The length of the CDR3 is 16 residues. The CDR3, as DNA: TGTGCCAGCAGCTCCTACAGGGGTTTCGATAATTCACCCCTCCACTTT. Protein: CASSSYRGFDNSPLHF.

This chain joins TRBV7-8 and TRBJ2-1, with 11 bases lining up with TRBD1. The CDR3 runs 15 residues. Germline-derived CDR1 and CDR2 are SGHVS and FQNEAQ. J gave up 6 bases and V 7 bases, and 8 bases lay outside the gene matches. CDR3 in amino acids: CASTPGDRGSNEQFF. The CDR3 region has the DNA TGTGCCAGCACCCCGGGGGACAGGGGGTCCAATGAGCAGTTCTTC.

The rearrangement joins TRBV3-1 (or the pseudogene TRBV3-2) to TRBJ1-2; D is undetermined. The CDR3 loop spans 15 amino acids. The V gene's germline CDR1 is LGHDT and CDR2 YNNKEL (reference sequence). Trimming removed 3 bases at V and 4 bases at J, with 15 bases between. CDR3 nucleotides: TGTGCCAGCAGCCATTGGACTGACTCCGGCTATGGCTACACCTTC. Its translation: CASSHWTDSGYGYTF.

V is TRBV9 and J is TRBJ2-1; 9 positions match TRBD2. CDR3 length: 14 amino acids. Germline V CDR1 and CDR2: SGDLS, YYNGEE. V was pared by 0 bases and J by 7 bases, with 2 bases of the junction left unmatched. The CDR3 nucleotides read TGTGCCAGCAGCGTAGGCGGGGGGGCGAATGAGCAGTTCTTC. It is translated as CASSVGGGANEQFF. Full variable domain (rest looked up from reference TRBV9 and TRBJ2-1): DSGVTQTPKHLITATGQRVTLRCSPRSGDLSVYWYQQSLDQGLQFLIQYYNGEERAKGNILERFSAQQFPDLHSELNLSSLELGDSALYFCASSVGGGANEQFFGPGTRLTVL.

V and J are TRBV15 and TRBJ2-3; D remains unclear. Germline V gene lookup returns CDR1 LNHNV and CDR2 YYDKDF (reference sequence). There are 12 residues in the CDR3. V lost 3 bases to trimming and J lost 5 bases, with 6 bases between them. CDR3: CATSSRLDTQYF. CDR3 DNA sequence: TGTGCCACCAGCAGTCGTTTAGATACGCAGTATTTT.

The chain combines TRBV7-9 with TRBJ2-2; TRBD1 might be the D (6 bases). Per the germline V gene, CDR1 is SEHNR and CDR2 is FQNEAQ (reference sequence). CDR3 length: 13 residues. The V end was cut by 5 bases, the J end by 10 bases, with 14 bases between. The CDR3, as DNA: TGTGCCAGCAGCGGGTTGTGGGGGCAGGAGCTGTTTTTT. Translating gives CASSGLWGQELFF.